A single sample is the source of the 19 T cell receptor beta chains below, sequenced in a study of T cell responses to AZD1222 COVID-19 vaccine. The repertoire was sequenced with immunoSEQ multiplex PCR; TCRdb's copy has only in-frame clones and lacks some. The table includes around 100,000 clones, around 84% detected once. The sequencing used peripheral blood, collected on day 0 of AZD1222 vaccination. The receptor set was obtained from an adult in good health.

This chain joins TRBV7-3 and TRBJ2-5; no definite D call. The germline gives CDR1 SGHTA, CDR2 FQGTGA. This CDR3 region has 13 residues. V lost 5 bases, J lost 1 base, and 8 bases lay in between. The CDR3 nucleotides read TGTGCCAGCAGCCCAGGCGGCCAAGAGACCCAGTACTTC. It yields the protein CASSPGGQETQYF.

The chain is built from TRBV13 and TRBJ2-1; D might be TRBD2 (6 bases). The CDR3 spans 16 residues. Trimming took 5 bases from V and 8 from J, leaving 22 bases between them. CDR1 and CDR2 from the germline V gene are PRHDT and FYEKMQ (reference sequence). Written as DNA, the CDR3 is TGTGCCAGCAGCCTGGGAGGAGGCGCCCGGGGAGATGAGCAGTTCTTC. Protein: CASSLGGGARGDEQFF. Based on the CDR3 plus reference TRBV13 and TRBJ2-1, the full variable domain is AAGVIQSPRHLIKEKRETATLKCYPIPRHDTVYWYQQGPGQDPQFLISFYEKMQSDKGSIPDRFSAQQFSDYHSELNMSSLELGDSALYFCASSLGGGARGDEQFFGPGTRLTVL.

The chain couples TRBV28 to TRBJ2-7; D is perhaps TRBD1 (6 bases). Germline values: CDR1 MDHEN, CDR2 SYDVKM. V lost 7 bases and J 0 bases, leaving 19 bases between the germline ends. This CDR3 is 16 amino acids long. DNA for the CDR3: TGTGCCAGCACCGGCCCCCCCGGACAGAGCTCCTACGAGCAGTACTTC. Protein sequence: CASTGPPGQSSYEQYF.

This chain joins TRBV10-3 and TRBJ1-1, with 7 positions matching TRBD1. The germline V gene has CDR1 ENHRY and CDR2 SYGVKD. The length of the CDR3 is 12 residues. The J segment lost 2 bases and the V segment lost 10 bases, leaving 4 bases of the junction unmatched. CDR3 nucleotides: TGTGCCACGCAGGGGGTAAACACTGAAGCTTTCTTT. Translated: CATQGVNTEAFF.

The CDR3: CASERGPPSTDTQYF. The CDR3 coding sequence is TGTGCCTCGGAGCGGGGGCCCCCTAGCACAGATACGCAGTATTTT. The chain has TRBV10-3 and TRBJ2-3, with 8 bases that match TRBD2. V was pared by 11 bases and J by 0 bases, with 10 bases of the junction left unmatched. Per the germline V gene, CDR1 is ENHRY and CDR2 is SYGVKD. This CDR3 has 15 residues.

V and J are TRBV10-3 and TRBJ2-1; no firm D call. The CDR3 extends over 12 amino acids. Trimming pared 6 bases from V and 5 bases from J, leaving 8 bases between. Germline V gene sequence: CDR1 ENHRY, CDR2 SYGVKD. In DNA, the CDR3 is TGTGCCATCAGCTCGGGCGACAATGAGCAGTTCTTC. It is translated as CAISSGDNEQFF.

The V call is TRBV11-2, the J call TRBJ2-7; 12 bases map to TRBD2. CDR3 size: 17 residues. With V trimmed by 2 bases and J by 7 bases, 12 bases remained unmatched. Germline V gene data show CDR1 as SGHAT and CDR2 as FQNNGV. The CDR3 loop is CASSLTWTSGKGGEQYF. The CDR3 DNA is TGTGCCAGCAGCTTAACATGGACTAGCGGGAAGGGGGGGGAGCAGTACTTC. Together with reference TRBV11-2 and TRBJ2-7, the CDR3 gives the full variable domain: EAGVAQSPRYKIIEKRQSVAFWCNPISGHATLYWYQQILGQGPKLLIQFQNNGVVDDSQLPKDRFSAERLKGVDSTLKIQPAKLEDSAVYLCASSLTWTSGKGGEQYFGPGTRLTVT.

The V call is TRBV2, the J call TRBJ2-1, with 8 bases lining up with TRBD1. Losses at the gene ends were 9 bases for V and 4 bases for J; bases not matched to a gene: 5. This CDR3 is built from 13 residues. From germline, CDR1 is SNHLY and CDR2 FYNNEI. The chain's CDR3 is CASNRGDYNEQFF. CDR3 nucleotides: TGTGCCAGTAACAGGGGGGATTACAATGAGCAGTTCTTC.

V gene TRBV29-1 combines with J gene TRBJ2-5; TRBD2 matches at 9 bases. V lost 6 bases and J lost 1; bases outside the gene matches: 6. Germline assignment: CDR1 SQVTM and CDR2 ANQGSEA. This CDR3 has 14 residues. For the CDR3, the DNA is TGCAGCGTCCAAGCGGGAGGTGGCCAAGAGACCCAGTACTTC. Translated: CSVQAGGGQETQYF.

For this clone: Other DNA sequences in the same sample also yield this CDR3. The rearrangement uses TRBV5-1 and TRBJ2-7, with 7 bases identical to TRBD1. CDR3 length equals 15 residues. CDR1 and CDR2 from the germline V gene are SGHRS and YFSETQ. After removal of 0 bases from V and 2 bases from J, the junction contained 5 bases not matched to a gene. In DNA, the CDR3 is TGCGCCAGCAGCTTGGGACAGGGAGTCACCTACGAGCAGTACTTC. It encodes CASSLGQGVTYEQYF.

V is TRBV15 and J is TRBJ1-4; tentative D call: TRBD1 (5 bases). Germline V CDR1 and CDR2: LNHNV, YYDKDF (reference sequence). Deletions cut 0 bases from V and 6 bases from J, with 14 bases between. This CDR3 contains 16 residues. CDR3 sequence: CATSRDPGGSDEKLFF. CDR3 sequence (DNA): TGTGCCACCAGCAGAGACCCGGGGGGTTCGGATGAAAAACTGTTTTTT.

The chain couples TRBV28 to TRBJ2-5; TRBD2 matches at 8 bases. The CDR3 sequence is 15 residues long. Trimming cost V 6 bases and J 2 bases; bases outside gene matches: 8. The germline V gene has CDR1 MDHEN and CDR2 SYDVKM. The DNA for the CDR3 is TGTGCCAGCAGCCCAAGACTAGCGTTTCAAGAGACCCAGTACTTC. Amino acid sequence: CASSPRLAFQETQYF.

The chain uses TRBV4-2 and TRBJ2-1; 7 bases fit TRBD1. This CDR3 has 15 residues. V shed 0 bases, J shed 9 bases, and the junction held 8 bases outside the gene matches. The germline gives CDR1 LGHNA, CDR2 YNFKEQ. DNA for the CDR3: TGTGCCAGCAGCCAAGATTCCACCCCAGGGGGTGAGCAGTTCTTC. It translates to CASSQDSTPGGEQFF.

The chain uses TRBV9 and TRBJ1-3, with D perhaps TRBD1 (5 bases). Trimming left V 7 bases short and J 4 bases short, with 12 bases between. CDR3 length: 13 residues. Germline V gene lookup returns CDR1 SGDLS and CDR2 YYNGEE. The DNA for the CDR3 is TGTGCCAGCGGGGGTCCTTGGGGAAACACCATATATTTT. This gives the protein CASGGPWGNTIYF.

The CDR3 coding sequence is TGTGCCTGGAGTTCCAGACATTTAGGAAACACCATATATTTT. Amino acid sequence: CAWSSRHLGNTIYF. The chain employs TRBV30 and TRBJ1-3, with D hard to call. Trimming took 2 bases from V and 4 from J, leaving 12 bases between them. Germline CDR1 is GTSNPN and CDR2 is SVGIG (reference sequence). CDR3 length equals 14 residues.

This chain uses TRBV27 with TRBJ1-1; TRBD1 matches 7 bases. With V trimmed by 2 bases and J by 1 base, 4 bases remained unmatched. Germline V gives CDR1 MNHEY, CDR2 SMNVEV (reference sequence). CDR3 size: 15 residues. The CDR3 sequence is CASSLGAGGNTEAFF. CDR3 in DNA: TGTGCCAGCAGTTTAGGGGCAGGGGGGAACACTGAAGCTTTCTTT.

The chain combines TRBV28 with TRBJ2-7, with 11 bases that match TRBD2. The CDR3 is made up of 15 amino acids. V lost 2 bases, J lost 3 bases, and 3 bases stayed unmatched. Germline values: CDR1 MDHEN, CDR2 SYDVKM. The CDR3 here is CASSLGGLADYEQYF. CDR3 nucleotide sequence: TGTGCCAGCAGTTTAGGGGGACTAGCGGACTACGAGCAGTACTTC.

The chain carries TRBV7-9 and TRBJ1-1, with a possible D match to TRBD1 (6 bases). CDR3 length: 13 residues. Trimming cost V 5 bases and J 6 bases, with 13 bases left between them. The germline gives CDR1 SEHNR, CDR2 FQNEAQ (reference sequence). The CDR3 nucleotides are TGTGCCAGCAGCCCGTGGACAGTCCCTGAAGCTTTCTTT. This codes for CASSPWTVPEAFF.

This clone has a handful of counts. The chain joins TRBV12-3 or TRBV12-4 to TRBJ1-3; the D is unclear. V lost 5 bases to trimming and J lost 4 bases, with 9 bases between them. The CDR3 sequence is 13 residues long. The CDR3 region is CASSLRQGNTIYF. The CDR3 nucleotides read TGTGCCAGCAGTCTACGACAAGGAAACACCATATATTTT.